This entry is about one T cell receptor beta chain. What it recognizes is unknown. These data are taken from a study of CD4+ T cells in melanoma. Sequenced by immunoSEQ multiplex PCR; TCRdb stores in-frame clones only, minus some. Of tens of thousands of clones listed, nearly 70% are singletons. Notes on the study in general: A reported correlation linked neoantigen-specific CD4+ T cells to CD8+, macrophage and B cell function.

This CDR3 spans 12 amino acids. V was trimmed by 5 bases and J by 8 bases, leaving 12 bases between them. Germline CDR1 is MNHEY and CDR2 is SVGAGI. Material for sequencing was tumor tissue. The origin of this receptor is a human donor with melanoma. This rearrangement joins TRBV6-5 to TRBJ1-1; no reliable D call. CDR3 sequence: CASSAGSKEAFF. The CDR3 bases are TGTGCCAGCAGTGCCGGAAGCAAAGAAGCTTTCTTT.